This T cell receptor beta chain was documented in a study of beta chain features in type 1 diabetes. Trimming stripped 4 bases from V and 0 bases from J, with 7 bases between. The CDR3 length is 14 residues. The germline V gene has CDR1 SNHLY and CDR2 FYNNEI. Isolated RNA was reverse transcribed in full, so expressed TCRB transcripts were sequenced. The assay was immunoSEQ multiplex PCR, and TCRdb's table has in-frame clones only and misses some. The data contain some 500,000 clones, about an eighth of them singletons. This chain joins TRBV2 and TRBJ1-3; D is uncertain. Sample: naive CD4+ T cells from blood. The clonotype was recovered from a woman aged 18-29 years in good health. CDR3 DNA: TGTGCCAGCAGTGTGATTGTCTCTGGAAACACCATATATTTT. Translating gives CASSVIVSGNTIYF.